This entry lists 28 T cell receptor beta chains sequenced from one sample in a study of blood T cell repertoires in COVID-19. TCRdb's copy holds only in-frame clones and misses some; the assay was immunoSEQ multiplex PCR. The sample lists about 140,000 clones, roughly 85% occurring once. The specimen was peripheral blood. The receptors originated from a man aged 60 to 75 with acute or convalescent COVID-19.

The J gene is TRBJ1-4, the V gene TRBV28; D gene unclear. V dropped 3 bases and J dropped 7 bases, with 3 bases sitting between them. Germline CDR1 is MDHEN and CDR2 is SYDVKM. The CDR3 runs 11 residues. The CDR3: CASSLSEKLFF. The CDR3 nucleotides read TGTGCCAGCAGTTTGAGTGAAAAACTGTTTTTT.

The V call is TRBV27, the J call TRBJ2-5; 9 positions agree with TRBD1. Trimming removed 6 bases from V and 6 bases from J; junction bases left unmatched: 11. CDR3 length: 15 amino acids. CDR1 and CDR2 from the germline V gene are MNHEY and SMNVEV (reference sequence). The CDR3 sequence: CASSSGTGNVKTQYF. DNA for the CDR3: TGTGCCAGCAGCTCCGGGACAGGGAACGTGAAGACCCAGTACTTC.

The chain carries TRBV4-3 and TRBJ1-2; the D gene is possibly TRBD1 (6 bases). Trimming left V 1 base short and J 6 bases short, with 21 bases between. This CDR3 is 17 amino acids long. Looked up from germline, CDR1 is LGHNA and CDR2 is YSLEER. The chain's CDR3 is CASSQVVASTGNNGYTF. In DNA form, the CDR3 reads TGCGCCAGCAGCCAAGTGGTCGCTAGCACAGGGAATAATGGCTACACCTTC.

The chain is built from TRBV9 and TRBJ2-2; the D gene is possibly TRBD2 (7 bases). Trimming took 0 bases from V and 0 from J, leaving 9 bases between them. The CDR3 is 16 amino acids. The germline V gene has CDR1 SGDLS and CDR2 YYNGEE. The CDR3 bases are TGTGCCAGCAGCGTAGAGGGGGGGACGAACACCGGGGAGCTGTTTTTT. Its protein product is CASSVEGGTNTGELFF.

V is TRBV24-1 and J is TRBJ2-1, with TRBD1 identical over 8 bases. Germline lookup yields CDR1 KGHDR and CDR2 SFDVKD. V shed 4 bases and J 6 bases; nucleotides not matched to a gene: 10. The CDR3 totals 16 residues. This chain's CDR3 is CATSDPGQVRINEQFF. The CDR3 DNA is TGTGCCACCAGTGACCCGGGACAGGTGCGGATCAATGAGCAGTTCTTC.

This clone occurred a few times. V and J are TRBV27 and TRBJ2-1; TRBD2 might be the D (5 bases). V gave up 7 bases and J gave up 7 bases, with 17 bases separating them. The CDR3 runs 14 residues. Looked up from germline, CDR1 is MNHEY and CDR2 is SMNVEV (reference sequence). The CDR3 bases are TGTGCCAGCACTCGAATGGGAGAAACGAATGAGCAGTTCTTC. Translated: CASTRMGETNEQFF.

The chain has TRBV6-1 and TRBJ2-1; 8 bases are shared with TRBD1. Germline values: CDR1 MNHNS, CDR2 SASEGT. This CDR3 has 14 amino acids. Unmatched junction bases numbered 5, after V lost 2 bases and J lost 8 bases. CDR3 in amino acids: CASSEQPGGDEQFF. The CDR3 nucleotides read TGTGCCAGCAGTGAACAACCAGGGGGCGATGAGCAGTTCTTC.

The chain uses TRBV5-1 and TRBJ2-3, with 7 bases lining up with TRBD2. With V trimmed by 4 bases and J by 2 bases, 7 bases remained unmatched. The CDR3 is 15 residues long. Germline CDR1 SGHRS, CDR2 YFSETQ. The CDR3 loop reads CASSTTGDYTDTQYF. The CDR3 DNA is TGCGCCAGCAGCACCACTGGGGACTACACAGATACGCAGTATTTT. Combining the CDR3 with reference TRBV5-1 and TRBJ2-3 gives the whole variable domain KAGVTQTPRYLIKTRGQQVTLSCSPISGHRSVSWYQQTPGQGLQFLFEYFSETQRNKGNFPGRFSGRQFSNSRSEMNVSTLELGDSALYLCASSTTGDYTDTQYFGPGTRLTVL.

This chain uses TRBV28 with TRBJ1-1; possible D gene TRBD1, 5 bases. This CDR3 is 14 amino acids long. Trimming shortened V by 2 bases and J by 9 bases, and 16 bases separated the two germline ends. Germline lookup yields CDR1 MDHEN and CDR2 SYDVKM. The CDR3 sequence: CASSLPIGTTQAFF. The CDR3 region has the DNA TGTGCCAGCAGTTTACCAATCGGGACTACCCAAGCTTTCTTT.

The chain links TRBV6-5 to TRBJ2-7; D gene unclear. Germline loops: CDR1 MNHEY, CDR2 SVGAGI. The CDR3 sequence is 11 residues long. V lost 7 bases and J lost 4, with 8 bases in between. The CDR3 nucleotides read TGTGCCAGCACCCACGGTTACGAGCAGTACTTC. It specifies CASTHGYEQYF.

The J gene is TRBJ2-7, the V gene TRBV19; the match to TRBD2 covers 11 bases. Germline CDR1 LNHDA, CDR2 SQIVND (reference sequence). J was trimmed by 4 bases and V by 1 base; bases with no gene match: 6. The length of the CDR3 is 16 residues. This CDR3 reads CASSIGGTSGGYEQYF. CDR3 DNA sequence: TGTGCCAGTAGTATAGGCGGGACTAGCGGAGGGTACGAGCAGTACTTC.

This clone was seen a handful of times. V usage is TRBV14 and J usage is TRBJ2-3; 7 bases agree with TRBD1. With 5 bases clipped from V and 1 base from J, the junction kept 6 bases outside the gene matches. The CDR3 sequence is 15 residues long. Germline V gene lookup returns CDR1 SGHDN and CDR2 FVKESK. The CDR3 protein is CASSDRARRTDTQYF. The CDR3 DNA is TGTGCCAGCAGCGACAGGGCTCGCCGCACAGATACGCAGTATTTT.

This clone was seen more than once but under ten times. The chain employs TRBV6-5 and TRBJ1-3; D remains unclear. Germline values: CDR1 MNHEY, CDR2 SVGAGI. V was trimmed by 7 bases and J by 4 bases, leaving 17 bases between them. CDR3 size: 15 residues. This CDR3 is CASTQRPGPGNTIYF. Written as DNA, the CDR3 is TGTGCCAGCACCCAGCGGCCCGGACCCGGAAACACCATATATTTT.

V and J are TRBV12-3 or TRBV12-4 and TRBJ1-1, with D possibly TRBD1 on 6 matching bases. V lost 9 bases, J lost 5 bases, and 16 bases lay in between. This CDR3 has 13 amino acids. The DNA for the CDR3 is TGTGCCAGTAGAGCCGGGGGGCAAACTGAAGCTTTCTTT. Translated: CASRAGGQTEAFF.

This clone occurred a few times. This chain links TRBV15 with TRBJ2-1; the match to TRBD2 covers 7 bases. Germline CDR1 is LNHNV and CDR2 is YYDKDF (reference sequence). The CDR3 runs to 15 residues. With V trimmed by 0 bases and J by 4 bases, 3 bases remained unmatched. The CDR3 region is CATSREKLAYNEQFF. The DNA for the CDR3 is TGTGCCACCAGCAGAGAGAAACTAGCGTACAATGAGCAGTTCTTC.

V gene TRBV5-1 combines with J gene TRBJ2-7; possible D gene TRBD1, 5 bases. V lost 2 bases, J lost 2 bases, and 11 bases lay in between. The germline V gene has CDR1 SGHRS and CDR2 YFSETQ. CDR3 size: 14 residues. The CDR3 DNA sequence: TGCGCCAGCAGCTTCGTGGGGCCCCCCTACGAGCAGTACTTC. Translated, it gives CASSFVGPPYEQYF.

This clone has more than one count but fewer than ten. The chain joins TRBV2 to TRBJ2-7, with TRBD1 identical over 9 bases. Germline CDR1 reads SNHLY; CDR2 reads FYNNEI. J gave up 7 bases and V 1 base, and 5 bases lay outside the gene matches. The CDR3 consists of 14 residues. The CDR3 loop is CASSEDRGPREQYF. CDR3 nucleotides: TGTGCCAGCAGTGAAGACAGGGGGCCTAGGGAGCAGTACTTC.

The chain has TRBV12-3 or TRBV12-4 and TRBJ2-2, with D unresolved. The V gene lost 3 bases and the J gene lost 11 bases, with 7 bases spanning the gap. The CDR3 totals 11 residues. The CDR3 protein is CASSLQSELFF. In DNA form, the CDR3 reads TGTGCCAGCAGTTTGCAGTCTGAGCTGTTTTTT.

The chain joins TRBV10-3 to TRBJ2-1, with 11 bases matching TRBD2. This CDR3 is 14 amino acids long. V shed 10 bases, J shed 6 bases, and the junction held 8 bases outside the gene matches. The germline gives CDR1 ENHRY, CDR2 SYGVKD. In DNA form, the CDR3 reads TGTGCCACCGCAACTAGCGGGAGAATCAATGAGCAGTTCTTC. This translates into CATATSGRINEQFF.

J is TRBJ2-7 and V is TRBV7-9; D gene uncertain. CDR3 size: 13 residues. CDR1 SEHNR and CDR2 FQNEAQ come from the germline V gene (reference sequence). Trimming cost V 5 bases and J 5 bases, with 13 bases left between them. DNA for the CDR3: TGTGCCAGCAGCCGGCAAACAGTCAACGAGCAGTACTTC. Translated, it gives CASSRQTVNEQYF.

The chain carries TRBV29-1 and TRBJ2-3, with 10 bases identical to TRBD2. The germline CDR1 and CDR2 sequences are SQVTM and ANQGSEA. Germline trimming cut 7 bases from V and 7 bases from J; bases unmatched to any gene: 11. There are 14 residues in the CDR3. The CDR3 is CSASPGLARNTQYF. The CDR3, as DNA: TGCAGCGCATCACCGGGACTAGCGAGAAATACGCAGTATTTT.

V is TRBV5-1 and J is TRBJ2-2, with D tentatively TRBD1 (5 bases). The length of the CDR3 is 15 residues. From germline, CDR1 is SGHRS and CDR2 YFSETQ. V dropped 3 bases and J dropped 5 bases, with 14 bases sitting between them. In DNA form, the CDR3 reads TGCGCCAGCAGCTCAGAAGTGGGGCGGACCGGGGAGCTGTTTTTT. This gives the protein CASSSEVGRTGELFF.

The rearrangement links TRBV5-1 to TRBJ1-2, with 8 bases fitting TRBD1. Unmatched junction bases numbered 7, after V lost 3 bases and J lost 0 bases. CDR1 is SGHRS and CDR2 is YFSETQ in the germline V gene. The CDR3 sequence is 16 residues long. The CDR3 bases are TGCGCCAGCAGCTCGGAGACAGGGGCAGCTAACTATGGCTACACCTTC. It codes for CASSSETGAANYGYTF.

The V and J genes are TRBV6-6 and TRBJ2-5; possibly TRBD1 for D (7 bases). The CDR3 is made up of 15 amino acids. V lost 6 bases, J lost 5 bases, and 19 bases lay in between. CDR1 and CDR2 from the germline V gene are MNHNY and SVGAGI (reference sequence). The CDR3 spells CASSIRGGGVETQYF. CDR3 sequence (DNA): TGTGCCAGCAGCATTCGAGGGGGCGGGGTGGAGACCCAGTACTTC.

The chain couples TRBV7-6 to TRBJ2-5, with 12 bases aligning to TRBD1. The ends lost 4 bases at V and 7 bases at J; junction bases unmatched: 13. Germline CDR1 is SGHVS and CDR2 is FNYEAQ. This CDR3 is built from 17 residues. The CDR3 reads CASSSRGGTGGVWTQYF. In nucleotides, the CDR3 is TGTGCCAGCAGCTCGCGAGGCGGGACAGGGGGCGTGTGGACCCAGTACTTC.

The DNA for the CDR3 is TGCGCCAGCAGCCAAGATCCTCCTTTCTCTACGGGACAGGGGGTCTACGAGCAGTACTTC. This sequence encodes CASSQDPPFSTGQGVYEQYF. The chain carries TRBV4-1 and TRBJ2-7; 11 bases map to TRBD1. The CDR3 runs 20 residues. Germline lookup yields CDR1 MGHRA and CDR2 YSYEKL. Trimming took 0 bases from V and 3 from J; bases not matched to a gene: 16.

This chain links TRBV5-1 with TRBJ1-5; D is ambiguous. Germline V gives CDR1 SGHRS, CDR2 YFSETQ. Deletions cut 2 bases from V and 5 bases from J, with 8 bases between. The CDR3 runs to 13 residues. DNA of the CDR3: TGCGCCAGCAGCTTAACTCCCGATCAGCCCCAGCATTTT. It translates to CASSLTPDQPQHF.

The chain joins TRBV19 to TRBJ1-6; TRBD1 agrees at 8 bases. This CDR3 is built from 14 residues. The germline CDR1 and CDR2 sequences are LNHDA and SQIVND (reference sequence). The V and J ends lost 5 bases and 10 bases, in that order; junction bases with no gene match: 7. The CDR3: CASSFRTGRSPLHF. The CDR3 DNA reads TGTGCCAGTAGTTTTCGGACAGGGCGGTCACCCCTCCACTTT. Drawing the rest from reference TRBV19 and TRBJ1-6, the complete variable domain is DGGITQSPKYLFRKEGQNVTLSCEQNLNHDAMYWYRQDPGQGLRLIYYSQIVNDFQKGDIAEGYSVSREKKESFPLTVTSAQKNPTAFYLCASSFRTGRSPLHFGNGTRLTVT.